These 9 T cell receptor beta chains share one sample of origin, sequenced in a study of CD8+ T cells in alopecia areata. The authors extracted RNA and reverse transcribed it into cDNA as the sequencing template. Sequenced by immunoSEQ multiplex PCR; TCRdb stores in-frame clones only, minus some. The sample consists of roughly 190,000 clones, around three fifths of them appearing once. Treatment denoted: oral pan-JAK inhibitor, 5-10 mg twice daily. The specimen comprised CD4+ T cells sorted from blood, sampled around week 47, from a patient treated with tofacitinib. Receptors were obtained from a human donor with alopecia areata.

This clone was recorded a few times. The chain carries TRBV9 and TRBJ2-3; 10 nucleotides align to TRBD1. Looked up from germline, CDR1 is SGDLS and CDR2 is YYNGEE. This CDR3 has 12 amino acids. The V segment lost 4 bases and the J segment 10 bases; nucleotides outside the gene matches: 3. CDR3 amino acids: CASSSGTGAQYF. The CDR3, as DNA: TGTGCCAGCAGCTCCGGGACAGGGGCGCAGTATTTT. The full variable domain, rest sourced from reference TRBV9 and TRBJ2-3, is DSGVTQTPKHLITATGQRVTLRCSPRSGDLSVYWYQQSLDQGLQFLIQYYNGEERAKGNILERFSAQQFPDLHSELNLSSLELGDSALYFCASSSGTGAQYFGPGTRLTVL.

The CDR3 loop is CSVARGDTQYF. In nucleotides, the CDR3 is TGCAGCGTCGCAAGGGGAGATACGCAGTATTTT. The chain combines TRBV29-1 with TRBJ2-3; perhaps TRBD1 as D (5 bases). Germline V CDR1 and CDR2: SQVTM, ANQGSEA. The CDR3 loop spans 11 amino acids. The V and J ends lost 6 bases and 5 bases respectively, with 9 bases between them.

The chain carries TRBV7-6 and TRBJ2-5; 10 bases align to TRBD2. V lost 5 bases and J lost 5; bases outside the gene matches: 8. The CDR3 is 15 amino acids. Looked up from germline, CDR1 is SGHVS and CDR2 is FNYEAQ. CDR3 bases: TGTGCCAGCAGCCGAGGGACTAGCGTTAGGGAGACCCAGTACTTC. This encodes CASSRGTSVRETQYF.

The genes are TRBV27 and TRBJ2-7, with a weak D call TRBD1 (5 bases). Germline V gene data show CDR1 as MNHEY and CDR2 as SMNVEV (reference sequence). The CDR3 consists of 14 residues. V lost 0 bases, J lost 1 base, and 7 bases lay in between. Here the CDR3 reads CASSLSTESYEQYF. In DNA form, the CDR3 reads TGTGCCAGCAGTTTATCGACAGAATCCTACGAGCAGTACTTC.

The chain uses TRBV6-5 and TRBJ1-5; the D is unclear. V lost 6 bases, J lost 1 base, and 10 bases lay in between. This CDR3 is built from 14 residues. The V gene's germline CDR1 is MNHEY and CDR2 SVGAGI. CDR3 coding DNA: TGTGCCAGCAGCGCGGGTGGAAGCAATCAGCCCCAGCATTTT. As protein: CASSAGGSNQPQHF.

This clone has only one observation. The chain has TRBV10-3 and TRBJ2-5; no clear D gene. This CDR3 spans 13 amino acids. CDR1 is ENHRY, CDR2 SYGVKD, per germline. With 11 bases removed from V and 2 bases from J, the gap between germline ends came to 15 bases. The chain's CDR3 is CAHRQAIQETQYF. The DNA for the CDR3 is TGTGCCCATCGACAAGCGATACAAGAGACCCAGTACTTC.

CDR3 in DNA: TGTGCCAGCAGCTTAGCGTTTAGGGGCTATGGCTACACCTTC. Translating gives CASSLAFRGYGYTF. The rearrangement uses TRBV7-2 and TRBJ1-2; weak D call: TRBD1 (5 bases). Trimming removed 0 bases from V and 4 bases from J, with 9 bases in between. Germline V lookup: CDR1 SGHTA, CDR2 FQGNSA. The CDR3 consists of 14 residues.

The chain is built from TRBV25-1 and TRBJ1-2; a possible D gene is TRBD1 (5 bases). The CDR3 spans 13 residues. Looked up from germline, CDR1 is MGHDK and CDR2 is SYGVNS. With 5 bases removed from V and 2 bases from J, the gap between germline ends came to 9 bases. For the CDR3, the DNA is TGTGCCAGCAGTACCCGGGACAACTATGGCTACACCTTC. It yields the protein CASSTRDNYGYTF.

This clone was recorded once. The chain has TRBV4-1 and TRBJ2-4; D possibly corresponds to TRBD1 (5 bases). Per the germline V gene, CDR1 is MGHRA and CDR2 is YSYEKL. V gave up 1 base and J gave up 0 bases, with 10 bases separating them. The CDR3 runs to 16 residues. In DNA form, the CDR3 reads TGCGCCAGCAGCCAAGTAGGGGAAACAGCCAAAAACATTCAGTACTTC. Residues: CASSQVGETAKNIQYF.